Each of the 27 T cell receptor beta chains below was sequenced from the same sample in a study of T-cell reconstitution after alpha-beta-depleted transplantation in children. Unique molecular identifiers were incorporated when the TCRbeta library was constructed. Via MiXCR, TCRdb re-called the PCR reads, giving one row per CDR3 protein. Of some 340,000 distinct CDR3 sequences in the sample, approximately 10% are singletons; the top ten hold 2% to 2.5%. The sample in question was PBMCs from the stem cell graft donor, obtained from the stem cell graft. The receptors were gathered from a human donor who donated a stem cell graft to a child with acute lymphoblastic leukemia.

This clonotype appeared a few times. This chain joins TRBV7-2 and TRBJ2-7, with 10 bases fitting TRBD2. This CDR3 has 15 amino acids. Germline V lookup: CDR1 SGHTA, CDR2 FQGNSA. The trim removed 4 bases at V and 1 base at J, leaving 4 bases unmatched. The CDR3 DNA reads as TGTGCCAGCAGCTCCGGACTAGCGGAGTCCTACGAGCAGTACTTC. Translated: CASSSGLAESYEQYF.

This clonotype was counted a few times. This chain joins TRBV11-2 and TRBJ2-1; no clear D gene. CDR1 is SGHAT, CDR2 FQNNGV, per germline. The CDR3 runs 16 residues. The V end was cut by 4 bases, the J end by 1 base, with 14 bases between. CDR3 nucleotide sequence: TGTGCCAGCAGCTCCGACCTAGTGTTGTCCTACAATGAGCAGTTCTTC. It yields the protein CASSSDLVLSYNEQFF.

The chain is built from TRBV6-2 or TRBV6-3 and TRBJ2-1; D gene uncertain. The length of the CDR3 is 14 residues. The V and J ends lost 4 bases and 4 bases respectively, with 11 bases between them. Looked up from germline, CDR1 is MNHEY and CDR2 is SVGEGT. The CDR3 nucleotides read TGTGCCAGCAGTTGGGTCGAAGGATACAATGAGCAGTTCTTC. Amino acid sequence: CASSWVEGYNEQFF.

This clonotype was recorded a few times. V gene TRBV6-1 combines with J gene TRBJ1-1; D remains unclear. Germline CDR1 reads MNHNS; CDR2 reads SASEGT. CDR3 size: 13 residues. Trimming took 0 bases from V and 7 from J, leaving 9 bases between them. This CDR3 reads CASSEAPESEAFF. As DNA, the CDR3 is TGTGCCAGCAGTGAAGCTCCAGAAAGTGAAGCTTTCTTT.

The gene calls are TRBV6-6 and TRBJ2-3; 15 nucleotides match TRBD2. The CDR3 covers 17 residues. V was clipped by 6 bases and J by 4 bases; unmatched bases: 8. Looked up from germline, CDR1 is MNHNY and CDR2 is SVGAGI (reference sequence). The CDR3 DNA follows: TGTGCCAGCAGCCGGACTAGCGGGAGGGCCAGTGCAGATACGCAGTATTTT. Its protein product is CASSRTSGRASADTQYF.

This chain links TRBV20-1 with TRBJ2-7; TRBD2 might be the D (5 bases). V was trimmed by 5 bases and J by 1 base, leaving 15 bases between them. Germline CDR1 is DFQATT and CDR2 is SNEGSKA (reference sequence). The CDR3 extends over 14 amino acids. The CDR3 DNA reads as TGCAGTGCTCAGATAGCGTCCGCGTCCTACGAGCAGTACTTC. Its protein is CSAQIASASYEQYF.

This clonotype was seen more than once but under ten times. V usage is TRBV4-3 and J usage is TRBJ2-5; D may be TRBD1 (6 bases). The CDR3 is made up of 15 amino acids. The germline V and J ends were trimmed by 4 bases and 3 bases, with 15 bases remaining between them. CDR1 and CDR2 from the germline V gene are LGHNA and YSLEER. This chain's CDR3 is CASSPTGFTEETQYF. CDR3 DNA: TGCGCCAGCAGCCCAACAGGGTTTACCGAAGAGACCCAGTACTTC.

As for this clonotype: A much larger clone lies a single base off, so this may be a read error. The chain links TRBV7-8 to TRBJ2-7; the match to TRBD1 covers 8 bases. The CDR3 extends over 15 amino acids. J lost 0 bases, V lost 5 bases, and 6 bases had no gene match. CDR1 is SGHVS and CDR2 is FQNEAQ in the germline V gene. Here the CDR3 DNA reads TGTGCCAGCAGCCCCCGGGACAGGAGCTCCTACGAGCAGTACTTC. Residues: CASSPRDRSSYEQYF.

The chain employs TRBV7-7 and TRBJ2-1, with D maybe TRBD1 (7 bases). The CDR3 spans 13 residues. Germline CDR1 reads SSHAT; CDR2 reads FNYEAQ (reference sequence). CDR3 in DNA: TGTTCTAGCAGCAAACAGGGGCGGGGTGAGCAGTTCTTC. The encoded protein is CSSSKQGRGEQFF.

This clonotype has a count of ten or more. The chain joins TRBV6-5 to TRBJ2-7; 10 bases are shared with TRBD2. This CDR3 spans 14 amino acids. The J segment lost 2 bases and the V segment lost 6 bases, leaving 4 bases of the junction unmatched. CDR1 and CDR2 from the germline V gene are MNHEY and SVGAGI. CDR3 residues: CASSRTSGTYEQYF. The CDR3 coding sequence is TGTGCCAGCAGCCGGACTAGCGGTACCTACGAGCAGTACTTC.

The chain employs TRBV4-2 and TRBJ2-2, with D perhaps TRBD1 (6 bases). The V end was cut by 2 bases, the J end by 4 bases, with 23 bases between. The CDR3 totals 19 residues. CDR1 is LGHNA, CDR2 YNFKEQ, per germline. CDR3 region: CASSQPLGQQNGITGELFF. In DNA form, the CDR3 reads TGTGCCAGCAGCCAACCCTTGGGACAACAAAACGGAATCACCGGGGAGCTGTTTTTT.

This clonotype was counted between two and nine times. The V call is TRBV5-1, the J call TRBJ2-1, with D perhaps TRBD1 (5 bases). V was pared by 4 bases and J by 0 bases, with 11 bases between. The germline CDR1 and CDR2 sequences are SGHRS and YFSETQ. The CDR3 is made up of 15 amino acids. The CDR3 loop reads CASSLDTGSYNEQFF. The CDR3 region has the DNA TGCGCCAGCAGCCTTGACACAGGCTCCTACAATGAGCAGTTCTTC. Using reference TRBV5-1 and TRBJ2-1 for the parts outside the CDR3, the full variable domain is KAGVTQTPRYLIKTRGQQVTLSCSPISGHRSVSWYQQTPGQGLQFLFEYFSETQRNKGNFPGRFSGRQFSNSRSEMNVSTLELGDSALYLCASSLDTGSYNEQFFGPGTRLTVL.

The sample holds a few counts of this clonotype. The chain uses TRBV29-1 and TRBJ2-3, with TRBD1 as a possible D gene (6 bases). The CDR3 has 14 residues. Per germline, CDR1 SQVTM and CDR2 ANQGSEA. The V and J ends lost 4 bases and 7 bases respectively, with 18 bases between them. The CDR3 protein is CSVGDIGVGNTQYF. CDR3 coding DNA: TGCAGCGTTGGGGACATAGGGGTGGGGAATACGCAGTATTTT.

This clonotype was counted a few times. This chain uses TRBV27 with TRBJ2-7; D is possibly TRBD1 (6 bases). Trimming left V 2 bases short and J 6 bases short, with 17 bases between. The CDR3 covers 15 residues. CDR1 is MNHEY, CDR2 SMNVEV, per germline (reference sequence). CDR3: CASSLLALRQAEQYF. In DNA, the CDR3 is TGTGCCAGCAGTTTACTGGCCTTGAGACAGGCCGAGCAGTACTTC.

The genes are TRBV6-2 or TRBV6-3 and TRBJ2-7; no clear D gene. Germline-derived CDR1 and CDR2 are MNHEY and SVGEGT. This CDR3 comprises 11 residues. The ends were cut back, 7 bases at V and 3 bases at J, with 7 bases in the middle. CDR3 bases: TGTGCCAGCATGGCTAACTACGAGCAGTACTTC. Translated: CASMANYEQYF.

The chain combines TRBV6-1 with TRBJ2-7; D gene unclear. The germline CDR1 and CDR2 sequences are MNHNS and SASEGT. This CDR3 region has 14 residues. The V end lost 1 base, the J end lost 2 bases, and 9 bases lay between the germline ends. The DNA for the CDR3 is TGTGCCAGCAGTGAAGTAGGGTTGACCTACGAGCAGTACTTC. It translates to CASSEVGLTYEQYF.

This clonotype was counted a few times. The gene calls are TRBV9 and TRBJ2-2, with 7 bases identical to TRBD2. Germline CDR1 SGDLS, CDR2 YYNGEE. Trimming cost V 7 bases and J 2 bases; bases outside gene matches: 8. This CDR3 region has 15 residues. The CDR3 sequence: CASQPGTTNTGELFF. For the CDR3, the DNA is TGTGCCAGCCAACCAGGGACTACTAACACCGGGGAGCTGTTTTTT.

The chain is built from TRBV29-1 and TRBJ2-1; 10 bases match TRBD2. There are 14 residues in the CDR3. Per the germline V gene, CDR1 is SQVTM and CDR2 is ANQGSEA. Trimming at V came to 4 bases and at J to 5 bases, leaving 5 bases not matched to a gene. The CDR3 nucleotides read TGCAGCGTTGTTGGACTAGCGGTAAACAATGAGCAGTTCTTC. As protein: CSVVGLAVNNEQFF.

This clonotype came up many times. The chain is built from TRBV7-6 and TRBJ2-1, with 10 bases fitting TRBD1. CDR3 length: 16 amino acids. The V gene end was trimmed by 1 base and the J gene end by 6 bases; junction bases not matched to a gene: 6. Looked up from germline, CDR1 is SGHVS and CDR2 is FNYEAQ. The CDR3 region is CASSLGRTGGFNEQFF. The CDR3 DNA reads as TGTGCCAGCAGCTTAGGAAGGACAGGGGGATTCAATGAGCAGTTCTTC.

At least ten counts were recorded for this clonotype. V gene TRBV5-5 combines with J gene TRBJ1-6; 8 bases map to TRBD1. This CDR3 has 16 amino acids. Germline trimming cut 1 base from V and 10 bases from J; bases unmatched to any gene: 10. In germline, CDR1 is SGHKS, CDR2 YYEKEE (reference sequence). CDR3 sequence reads: CASSLHPQGATSPLHF. The CDR3 DNA reads as TGTGCCAGCAGCTTGCACCCTCAGGGGGCCACATCACCCCTCCACTTT. Using reference TRBV5-5 and TRBJ1-6 for the parts outside the CDR3, the full variable domain is DAGVTQSPTHLIKTRGQQVTLRCSPISGHKSVSWYQQVLGQGPQFIFQYYEKEERGRGNFPDRFSARQFPNYSSELNVNALLLGDSALYLCASSLHPQGATSPLHFGNGTRLTVT.

The genes are TRBV27 and TRBJ1-1; D gene unclear. This CDR3 region has 12 residues. Trimming stripped 6 bases from V and 1 base from J, with 6 bases between. Per the germline V gene, CDR1 is MNHEY and CDR2 is SMNVEV (reference sequence). The CDR3 sequence is CASRRQNTEAFF. The CDR3 DNA reads as TGTGCCAGCAGACGACAGAACACTGAAGCTTTCTTT.

This clonotype has at least ten counts. The CDR3 DNA is TGTGCCAGCAGCTTAAGTGGCCAGGGTGCCTACAATGAGCAGTTCTTC. The encoded protein is CASSLSGQGAYNEQFF. J is TRBJ2-1 and V is TRBV7-9; a possible D gene is TRBD1 (5 bases). V dropped 2 bases and J dropped 2 bases, with 13 bases sitting between them. Germline CDR1 and CDR2: SEHNR and FQNEAQ (reference sequence). This CDR3 has 16 residues.

This clonotype has only a few counts. This rearrangement joins TRBV12-3 or TRBV12-4 to TRBJ2-1, with D perhaps TRBD1 or TRBD2 (5 bases each). V lost 3 bases and J lost 5, with 14 bases in between. CDR3 length equals 15 residues. The CDR3 region is CASSFLTGTHNEQFF. The CDR3 region has the DNA TGTGCCAGCAGTTTTCTCACCGGGACCCACAATGAGCAGTTCTTC.

This clonotype was observed a handful of times. The J gene is TRBJ2-5, the V gene TRBV5-1; tentatively, D is TRBD1 (7 bases). The V end was cut by 5 bases, the J end by 5 bases, with 22 bases between. Germline V gene sequence: CDR1 SGHRS, CDR2 YFSETQ. The CDR3 spans 16 residues. This chain's CDR3 is CASSPLPGQEGETQYF. The CDR3 bases are TGCGCCAGCAGTCCTCTTCCCGGACAGGAGGGGGAGACCCAGTACTTC.

J is TRBJ1-2 and V is TRBV9; 10 bases fit TRBD1. The length of the CDR3 is 13 residues. J was trimmed by 8 bases and V by 4 bases; bases with no gene match: 5. The germline gives CDR1 SGDLS, CDR2 YYNGEE. CDR3: CASSPWDRGGYTF. The CDR3 coding sequence is TGTGCCAGCAGCCCCTGGGACAGGGGCGGCTACACCTTC.

The chain links TRBV20-1 to TRBJ2-1, with 9 bases fitting TRBD2. The germline V gene has CDR1 DFQATT and CDR2 SNEGSKA (reference sequence). Losses at the gene ends were 5 bases for V and 2 bases for J; bases not matched to a gene: 7. The CDR3 runs 15 residues. The CDR3 DNA reads TGCAGTGCTGGTAGACTAGCGGCAACCTACAATGAGCAGTTCTTC. This translates into CSAGRLAATYNEQFF.

This clonotype appeared many times. This chain connects TRBV5-1 to TRBJ1-2; perhaps TRBD1 as D (5 bases). The ends were cut back, 6 bases at V and 6 bases at J, with 21 bases in the middle. The germline V gene has CDR1 SGHRS and CDR2 YFSETQ. The CDR3 runs 15 residues. The CDR3 region is CASTVNGREVDGYTF. CDR3 bases: TGCGCCAGCACCGTAAATGGCAGGGAAGTAGATGGCTACACCTTC. The whole variable domain, remainder taken from reference TRBV5-1 and TRBJ1-2, is KAGVTQTPRYLIKTRGQQVTLSCSPISGHRSVSWYQQTPGQGLQFLFEYFSETQRNKGNFPGRFSGRQFSNSRSEMNVSTLELGDSALYLCASTVNGREVDGYTFGSGTRLTVV.